This T cell receptor (beta chain) was captured in a study of CD8+ T cells in alopecia areata (dated by TCRdb to the late 2010s). For the wider study: Treated patients were enrolled in an open-label pilot trial of oral tofacitinib, 5 to 10 mg twice daily, for moderate-to-severe alopecia areata. Patients received tofacitinib for 6 to 18 months and were then followed off drug for 6 months to check for delayed response and recurrence. The SALT score, which quantifies the percentage of affected scalp surface area, was used to measure disease severity in treated patients. High-throughput TCRbeta sequencing was used to examine T cell clonal expansion in alopecia areata in both the C3H/HeJ mouse model and human patients. Human TCRbeta sequencing covered scalp tissue and sorted CD4+ and CD8+ peripheral blood T cells from patchy and totalis/universalis alopecia areata patients and healthy controls. Biopsies were taken from tofacitinib-treated patients at baseline and at 4 and 24 weeks of treatment, and a later scalp biopsy was taken in several of the tofacitinib-treated patients. Scalp clonality was compared across normal scalp (n=4), patchy alopecia areata scalp (n=8), and alopecia totalis/universalis scalp (n=8). RNA was extracted with the PAXgene miRNA kit for fixed scalp, the miRNeasy kit for PBMCs, and the RNeasy kit for mouse skin. Amplification of TCRbeta CDR3 regions was done by immunoSEQ multiplex PCR using 35 Vbeta forward primers and 13 Jbeta reverse primers. Here is what the overall study found, with its caveats: Many expanded lesional clones were found to persist in scalp and blood during tofacitinib treatment, and relapse after treatment cessation may be partly explained by this persistence. TCR sequences shared between patients were less clear than in mice, possibly partly because of HLA diversity in the patient population. Because the treated cohort was small and had only one nonresponder, larger studies are needed to examine links between baseline CD8+ expansion and response. Compared with normal scalp, lesional scalp had higher clonality and more expanded CD8+ clones, particularly in alopecia totalis/universalis, a pattern that suggests antigenic drive. Unlike mouse skin, which is dominated by gammadelta T cells, normal human skin has resident alphabeta T cells that are also sequenced, and this complicates analysis of the scalp TCR repertoire. With tofacitinib, both scalp clonality and the number of expanded CD8+ clones among the top 100 scalp clones went down significantly.

Library creation used the immunoSEQ multiplex PCR assay. To provide template for TCR sequencing, every sample had RNA extracted and reverse transcribed into cDNA. SuperScript III was used to make first-strand cDNA, primed with a 2:1 mix of oligo-dT and random hexamers. A synthetic immune receptor repertoire was used to assess amplification bias, and residual bias was removed computationally. Turning to the authors' computational methods: Raw reads were preprocessed to remove errors, and CDR3 was defined by IMGT conventions from the conserved cysteine to phenylalanine. Clonality was computed by normalizing Shannon entropy by log2 of the number of productive unique TCRs and subtracting the result from 1. Whether scalp clones were CD4 or CD8 was inferred by matching scalp TCRbeta sequences against CD4 and CD8 repertoires sorted from blood. This is the immuneACCESS table as TCRdb keeps it, with only in-frame sequences that have V and J called. A part of the clones is gone; compared with another copy, unresolved V genes explain less than half, and the rest is unexplained. Clone size and the V and J calls come from that table; the DNA yielded D and trimming. The sample records some 170,000 clones, less than 75% of which are singletons. The ten largest clones take up 16% of the sample.

Per the publication, the treatment or condition label means: oral pan-JAK inhibitor, 5-10 mg twice daily. Peripheral blood and lesional scalp punch biopsies were obtained from patients with alopecia areata. PBMCs were isolated by density centrifugation and stained for CD3, CD4 and CD8, and CD4+ and CD8+ T cells were sorted on a FACSAria. The germline ends are 5 bases apart after V is trimmed by 3 bases and J by 5 bases. The CDR3 starts with the cysteine, ends with the phenylalanine, and has 12 residues. CDR3 DNA is the only sequence kept; it has 36 bases, read in frame from the first base. The germline V gene yields SGHDN for CDR1 and FVKESK for CDR2. Comments on this clone: No antigen is known for it. The input lacks base qualities; no much larger clone sits a single base away.

The TCR originated in a human donor with alopecia areata. The sample was CD4+ T cells sorted from blood, taken between weeks 55 and 65, from a patient treated with tofacitinib. The V and J genes are TRBV14 and TRBJ1-3; a confident D gene designation cannot be given. The CDR3 reads CASSHGRNTIYF. In nucleotides, the sequence is TGTGCCAGCAGCCACGGGAGAAACACCATATATTTT. The CDR3 plus the reference TRBV14 and TRBJ1-3 genes for the other parts give the full variable domain: EAGVTQFPSHSVIEKGQTVTLRCDPISGHDNLYWYRRVMGKEIKFLLHFVKESKQDESGMPNNRFLAERTGGTYSTLKVQPAELEDSGVYFCASSHGRNTIYFGEGSWLTVV.